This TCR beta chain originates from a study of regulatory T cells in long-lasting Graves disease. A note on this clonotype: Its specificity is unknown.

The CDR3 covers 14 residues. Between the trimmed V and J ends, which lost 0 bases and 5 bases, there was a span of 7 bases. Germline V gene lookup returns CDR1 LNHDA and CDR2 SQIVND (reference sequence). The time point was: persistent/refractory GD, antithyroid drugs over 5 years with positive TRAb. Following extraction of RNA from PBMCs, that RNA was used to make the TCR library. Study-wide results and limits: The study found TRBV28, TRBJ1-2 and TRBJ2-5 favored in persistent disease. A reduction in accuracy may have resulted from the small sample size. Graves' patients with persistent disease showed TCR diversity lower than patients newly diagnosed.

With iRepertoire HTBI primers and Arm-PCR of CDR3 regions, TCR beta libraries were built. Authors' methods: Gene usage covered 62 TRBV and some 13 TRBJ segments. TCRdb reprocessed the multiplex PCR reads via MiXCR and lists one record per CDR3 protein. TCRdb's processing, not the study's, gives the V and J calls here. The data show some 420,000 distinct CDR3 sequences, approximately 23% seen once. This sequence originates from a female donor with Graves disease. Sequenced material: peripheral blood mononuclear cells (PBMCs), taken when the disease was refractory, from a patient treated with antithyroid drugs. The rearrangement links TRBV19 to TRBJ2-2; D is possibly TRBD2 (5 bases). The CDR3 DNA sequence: TGTGCCAGTAGTATAGATCGCGGGACCGGGGAGCTGTTTTTT. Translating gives CASSIDRGTGELFF. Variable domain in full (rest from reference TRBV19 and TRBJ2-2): DGGITQSPKYLFRKEGQNVTLSCEQNLNHDAMYWYRQDPGQGLRLIYYSQIVNDFQKGDIAEGYSVSREKKESFPLTVTSAQKNPTAFYLCASSIDRGTGELFFGEGSRLTVL.